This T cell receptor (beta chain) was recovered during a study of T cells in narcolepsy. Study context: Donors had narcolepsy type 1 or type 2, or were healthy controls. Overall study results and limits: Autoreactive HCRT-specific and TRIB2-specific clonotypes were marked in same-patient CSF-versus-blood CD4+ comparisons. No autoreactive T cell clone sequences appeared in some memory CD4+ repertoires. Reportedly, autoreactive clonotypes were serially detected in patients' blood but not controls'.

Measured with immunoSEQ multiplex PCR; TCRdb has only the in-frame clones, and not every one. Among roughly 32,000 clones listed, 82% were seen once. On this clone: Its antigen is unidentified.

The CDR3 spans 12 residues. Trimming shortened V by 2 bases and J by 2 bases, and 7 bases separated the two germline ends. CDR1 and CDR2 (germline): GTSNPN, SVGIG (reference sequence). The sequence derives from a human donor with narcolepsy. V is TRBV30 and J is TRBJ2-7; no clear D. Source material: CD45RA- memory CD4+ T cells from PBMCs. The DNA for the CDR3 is TGTGCCTGGAGTCGGACGGCCTACGAGCAGTACTTC. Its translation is CAWSRTAYEQYF.